A selection of T cell receptor beta chains follows, all from one sample in a study of blood T cell repertoires in COVID-19. Sequencing used immunoSEQ multiplex PCR; TCRdb keeps in-frame clones, though not all of them. Of over 130,000 clones in the sample, over 80% are singletons; the top ten hold approximately 10%. The sample taken for sequencing was peripheral blood. These receptors all come from a woman older than 75 with acute or convalescent COVID-19. Each CDR3 is given with its conserved first and last residue. The D gene is left open where the match is weak. Not every row has a clone size; where given, it reads once, few, many or a size class.

d_call,clone_size,j_call,v_call,cdr3_aa,cdr3_nt
TRBD1,.,TRBJ1-5,TRBV3-1/TRBV3-2,CASSPGTGPQHF,TGTGCCAGCAGCCCAGGGACAGGGCCCCAGCATTTT
.,.,TRBJ1-5,TRBV19,CASNIKGFGNQPQHF,TGTGCCAGTAATATTAAGGGGTTCGGCAATCAGCCCCAGCATTTT
.,.,TRBJ1-1,TRBV12-3/TRBV12-4,CASSLQGIEAFF,TGTGCCAGCAGTTTACAGGGGATTGAAGCTTTCTTT
TRBD1,once,TRBJ1-5,TRBV6-2/TRBV6-3,CASSHRDRGLTVRNQPQHF,TGTGCCAGCAGCCACCGGGACAGGGGGCTAACGGTACGGAATCAGCCCCAGCATTTT
.,.,TRBJ1-1,TRBV7-9,CASSQLGQTNTEAFF,TGTGCCAGCAGCCAACTAGGGCAGACGAACACTGAAGCTTTCTTT
TRBD1,.,TRBJ1-2,TRBV7-9,CASSSGTGNYGYTF,TGTGCCAGCAGCTCCGGGACAGGGAACTATGGCTACACCTTC
.,.,TRBJ1-2,TRBV7-8,CASSSLAGVNYGYTF,TGTGCCAGCAGCTCCTTGGCAGGGGTGAACTATGGCTACACCTTC
TRBD1,.,TRBJ1-1,TRBV18,CASSRPGTGVNTEAFF,TGTGCCAGCTCACGACCCGGGACAGGAGTGAACACTGAAGCTTTCTTT
TRBD2,.,TRBJ2-1,TRBV7-3,CASSSQGTSGEQFF,TGTGCCAGCAGCTCCCAGGGGACTAGCGGTGAGCAGTTCTTC
.,.,TRBJ1-1,TRBV27,CASSLLGNVNTEAFF,TGTGCCAGCAGTCTCCTCGGGAACGTGAACACTGAAGCTTTCTTT
.,once,TRBJ1-2,TRBV5-4,CASSWKGAIGYTF,TGTGCCAGCAGCTGGAAAGGGGCCATCGGCTACACCTTC